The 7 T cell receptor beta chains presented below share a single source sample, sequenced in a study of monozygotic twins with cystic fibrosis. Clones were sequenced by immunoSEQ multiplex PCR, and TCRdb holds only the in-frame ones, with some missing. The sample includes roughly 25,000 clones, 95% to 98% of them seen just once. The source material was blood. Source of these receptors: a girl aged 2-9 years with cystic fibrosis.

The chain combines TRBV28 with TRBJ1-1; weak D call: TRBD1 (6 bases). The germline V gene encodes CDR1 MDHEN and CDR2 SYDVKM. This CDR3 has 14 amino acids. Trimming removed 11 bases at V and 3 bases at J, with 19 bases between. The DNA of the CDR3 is TGTGCCCACAGCGTGGGGGGCAGGTACACTGAAGCTTTCTTT. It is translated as CAHSVGGRYTEAFF. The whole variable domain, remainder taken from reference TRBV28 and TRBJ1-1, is DVKVTQSSRYLVKRTGEKVFLECVQDMDHENMFWYRQDPGLGLRLIYFSYDVKMKEKGDIPEGYSVSREKKERFSLILESASTNQTSMYLCAHSVGGRYTEAFFGQGTRLTVV.

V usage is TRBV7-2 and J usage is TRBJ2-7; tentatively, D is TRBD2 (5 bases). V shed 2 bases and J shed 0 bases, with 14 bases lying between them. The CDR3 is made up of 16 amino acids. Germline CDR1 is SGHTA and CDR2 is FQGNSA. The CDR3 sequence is CASSLYPRVPSYEQYF. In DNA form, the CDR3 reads TGTGCCAGCAGCTTATACCCGAGGGTCCCCTCCTACGAGCAGTACTTC.

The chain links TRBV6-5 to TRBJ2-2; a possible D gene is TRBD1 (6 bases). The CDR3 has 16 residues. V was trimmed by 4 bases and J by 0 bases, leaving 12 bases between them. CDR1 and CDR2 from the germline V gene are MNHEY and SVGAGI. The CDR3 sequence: CASSWLDRPNTGELFF. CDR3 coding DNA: TGTGCCAGCAGTTGGTTGGACAGACCGAACACCGGGGAGCTGTTTTTT.

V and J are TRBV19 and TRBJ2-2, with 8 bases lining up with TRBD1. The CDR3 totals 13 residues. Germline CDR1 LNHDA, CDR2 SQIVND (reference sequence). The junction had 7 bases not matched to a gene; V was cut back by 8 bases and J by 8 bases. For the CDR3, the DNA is TGTGCCAGTCACAGGGGGGTGATTGGGGAGCTGTTTTTT. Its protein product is CASHRGVIGELFF. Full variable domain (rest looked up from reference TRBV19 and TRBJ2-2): DGGITQSPKYLFRKEGQNVTLSCEQNLNHDAMYWYRQDPGQGLRLIYYSQIVNDFQKGDIAEGYSVSREKKESFPLTVTSAQKNPTAFYLCASHRGVIGELFFGEGSRLTVL.

Here the CDR3 DNA reads TGTGCCTGGAATCGGCGGATGTCCTACAATGAGCAGTTCTTC. Protein: CAWNRRMSYNEQFF. The chain recombines TRBV30 with TRBJ2-1; no clear D gene. Germline V gives CDR1 GTSNPN, CDR2 SVGIG (reference sequence). V was shortened by 4 bases and J by 1 base, with 11 bases between the two germline ends. The CDR3 length is 14 residues.

The CDR3 protein is CASSEYLGDRGYEQYF. For the CDR3, the DNA is TGTGCCAGCAGTGAATATCTTGGGGACAGGGGCTACGAGCAGTACTTC. This rearrangement joins TRBV25-1 to TRBJ2-7; 10 bases are shared with TRBD1. Per the germline V gene, CDR1 is MGHDK and CDR2 is SYGVNS. V shed 0 bases, J shed 3 bases, and the junction held 5 bases outside the gene matches. The CDR3 is made up of 16 amino acids.

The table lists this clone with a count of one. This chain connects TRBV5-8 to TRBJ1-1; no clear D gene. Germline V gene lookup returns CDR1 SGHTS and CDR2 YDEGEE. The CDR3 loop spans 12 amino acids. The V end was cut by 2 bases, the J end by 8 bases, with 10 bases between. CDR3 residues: CASSLRKVEAFF. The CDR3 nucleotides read TGTGCCAGCAGCTTACGGAAGGTAGAAGCTTTCTTT.